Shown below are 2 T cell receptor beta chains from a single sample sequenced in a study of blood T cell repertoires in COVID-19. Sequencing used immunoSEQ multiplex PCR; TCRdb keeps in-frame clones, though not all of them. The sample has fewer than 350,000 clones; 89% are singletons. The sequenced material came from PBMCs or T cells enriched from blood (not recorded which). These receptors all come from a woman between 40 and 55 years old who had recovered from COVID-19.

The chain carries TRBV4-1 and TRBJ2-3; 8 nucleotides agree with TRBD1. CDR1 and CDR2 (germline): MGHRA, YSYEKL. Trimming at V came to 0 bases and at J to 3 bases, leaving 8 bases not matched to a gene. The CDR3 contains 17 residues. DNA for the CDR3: TGCGCCAGCAGCCAAGATCCGACAGGGGAAGTGACAGATACGCAGTATTTT. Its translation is CASSQDPTGEVTDTQYF.

The CDR3 sequence is CASSYLTGGVGYTF. The CDR3 bases are TGTGCCAGCAGTTACCTGACAGGGGGCGTCGGCTACACCTTC. The chain uses TRBV6-2 or TRBV6-3 and TRBJ1-2, with 10 bases matching TRBD1. CDR1 MNHEY and CDR2 SVGEGT come from the germline V gene. Germline trimming cut 2 bases from V and 8 bases from J; bases unmatched to any gene: 5. This CDR3 has 14 amino acids.